One and the same sample provided the 21 T cell receptor beta chains below, sequenced in a study of cytomegalovirus exposure and HLA in healthy donors (dated by TCRdb to 2015 to 2018). Library preparation was by the immunoSEQ multiplex PCR assay. A mixture of 60 forward primers for TCR Vbeta segments and 13 reverse primers for TCR Jbeta segments was used in the multiplex PCR. TCRdb provides this immuneACCESS table in a form limited to in-frame rearrangements. Some clones are lacking; in checked studies, under half of them reflect an unresolved V gene, and why the rest are absent is not known. This sample comprises some 130,000 clones, 78% of them detected only once. The ten largest clones add up to roughly 1.5% of the sample. Input material: PBMCs. These receptors were collected from a woman between 18 and 30 years old in good health and CMV-seronegative.

The rearrangement uses TRBV25-1 and TRBJ2-1; a weak D match, TRBD2 (5 bases). Germline values: CDR1 MGHDK, CDR2 SYGVNS. The CDR3 totals 15 residues. Trimming took off 5 bases at V and 8 bases at J, with 19 bases between the two ends. CDR3 sequence reads: CASSPPGRPGYEQFF. The CDR3 bases are TGTGCCAGCAGTCCCCCCGGCAGGCCGGGGTATGAGCAGTTCTTC.

The chain joins TRBV18 to TRBJ2-3, with 12 bases matching TRBD2. The CDR3 length is 16 residues. CDR1 KGHSH and CDR2 LQKENI come from the germline V gene. The V gene end was trimmed by 1 base and the J gene end by 7 bases; junction bases not matched to a gene: 6. CDR3 protein: CASSPLGLAGQNTQYF. DNA for the CDR3: TGTGCCAGCTCACCACTAGGACTAGCGGGACAGAATACGCAGTATTTT.

The chain carries TRBV5-8 and TRBJ2-3; D possibly corresponds to TRBD2 (6 bases). Trimming removed 0 bases from V and 0 bases from J, with 8 bases in between. Looked up from germline, CDR1 is SGHTS and CDR2 is YDEGEE. The CDR3 loop spans 15 amino acids. The CDR3 DNA follows: TGTGCCAGCAGCTTGGCCGGGACTAGCACAGATACGCAGTATTTT. Protein: CASSLAGTSTDTQYF.

The chain is built from TRBV6-1 and TRBJ2-2; D might be TRBD1 (6 bases). The germline CDR1 and CDR2 sequences are MNHNS and SASEGT. V lost 10 bases, J lost 6 bases, and 21 bases lay in between. The CDR3 contains 15 residues. The CDR3 DNA reads TGTGCCACCGAAATAGGTCCAGGGGAATCCGGGGAGCTGTTTTTT. Translating gives CATEIGPGESGELFF.

The CDR3 sequence is CASSLGTRRILDEQFF. The CDR3 DNA reads as TGTGCCAGCAGCTTAGGCACTAGGCGGATCCTCGATGAGCAGTTCTTC. V is TRBV7-2 and J is TRBJ2-1; D perhaps matches TRBD2 (5 bases). The CDR3 is 16 amino acids. Germline-derived CDR1 and CDR2 are SGHTA and FQGNSA. With 1 base removed from V and 8 bases from J, the gap between germline ends came to 18 bases.

The chain employs TRBV6-5 and TRBJ2-7, with a possible D match to TRBD2 (5 bases). Germline V gene data show CDR1 as MNHEY and CDR2 as SVGAGI. Trimming took 4 bases from V and 2 from J, leaving 12 bases between them. The CDR3 loop spans 14 amino acids. The CDR3 nucleotides are TGTGCCAGCAGTTTTACAAGCGGACCCTACGAGCAGTACTTC. As protein: CASSFTSGPYEQYF.

The table lists this clone with a count of one. The chain recombines TRBV29-1 with TRBJ2-7, with 8 positions matching TRBD2. The CDR3 extends over 14 amino acids. The V gene's germline CDR1 is SQVTM and CDR2 ANQGSEA. V shed 7 bases and J 4 bases; nucleotides not matched to a gene: 12. The CDR3 sequence: CSAAPSGRTYEQYF. The CDR3 DNA follows: TGCAGCGCCGCGCCCAGCGGGAGAACTTACGAGCAGTACTTC.

V and J are TRBV5-6 and TRBJ1-5; D is uncertain. Germline CDR1 and CDR2: SGHDT and YYEEEE. V was cut by 1 base and J by 0 bases, with 8 bases left in between. This CDR3 spans 15 amino acids. CDR3 in DNA: TGTGCCAGCAGCTTGAGCGCCTTTAGCAATCAGCCCCAGCATTTT. Its translation is CASSLSAFSNQPQHF.

This clone was detected once. The chain employs TRBV5-6 and TRBJ1-1; 7 bases match TRBD1. Looked up from germline, CDR1 is SGHDT and CDR2 is YYEEEE. The length of the CDR3 is 17 residues. The trim removed 4 bases at V and 3 bases at J, leaving 15 bases unmatched. CDR3 in DNA: TGTGCCAGCAGCCCCCGACAGGGCGGGATAGTTGACACTGAAGCTTTCTTT. It encodes CASSPRQGGIVDTEAFF.

The chain couples TRBV7-9 to TRBJ2-7; D might be TRBD2 (7 bases). Trimming left V 3 bases short and J 4 bases short, with 13 bases between. The CDR3 covers 14 residues. Germline V gene sequence: CDR1 SEHNR, CDR2 FQNEAQ (reference sequence). Written as DNA, the CDR3 is TGTGCCAGCAGCTTCGGCGGGGGCAGGTACGAGCAGTACTTC. Its translation: CASSFGGGRYEQYF.

The chain uses TRBV2 and TRBJ2-3, with 10 bases aligning to TRBD2. Germline V gives CDR1 SNHLY, CDR2 FYNNEI. Unmatched junction bases numbered 4, after V lost 4 bases and J lost 3 bases. The CDR3 spans 15 residues. CDR3 in amino acids: CASSGASGRTDTQYF. CDR3 bases: TGTGCCAGCAGTGGGGCTAGCGGGAGAACAGATACGCAGTATTTT.

This clone was seen more than once but under ten times. The chain uses TRBV27 and TRBJ2-3, with D possibly TRBD1 on 6 matching bases. CDR1 and CDR2 from the germline V gene are MNHEY and SMNVEV (reference sequence). V was trimmed by 5 bases and J by 6 bases, leaving 21 bases between them. The CDR3 is 16 residues long. The CDR3 region is CASSRQGFRAADTQYF. The CDR3 DNA reads TGTGCCAGCAGTCGCCAGGGGTTCAGGGCGGCGGATACGCAGTATTTT.

The CDR3 protein is CASSGGAQGRPLFF. In DNA form, the CDR3 reads TGTGCCAGTAGTGGGGGGGCCCAGGGGAGGCCCCTTTTCTTT. The chain links TRBV19 to TRBJ1-1; weak D call: TRBD1 (6 bases). The V end was cut by 5 bases, the J end by 13 bases, with 23 bases between. The CDR3 sequence is 14 residues long. Per the germline V gene, CDR1 is LNHDA and CDR2 is SQIVND (reference sequence).

This chain links TRBV7-9 with TRBJ1-2; D possibly corresponds to TRBD1 (6 bases). The CDR3 spans 15 residues. In germline, CDR1 is SEHNR, CDR2 FQNEAQ (reference sequence). V lost 6 bases, J lost 4 bases, and 18 bases lay in between. CDR3 protein: CASSPLGGRGYGYTF. The CDR3 nucleotides read TGTGCCAGCAGTCCCTTGGGGGGGCGCGGCTATGGCTACACCTTC.

The chain combines TRBV5-1 with TRBJ1-3, with D possibly being TRBD1 (5 bases). Trimming removed 4 bases at V and 0 bases at J, with 11 bases between. Germline loops: CDR1 SGHRS, CDR2 YFSETQ. The CDR3 totals 15 residues. The CDR3 spells CASSPEGYSGNTIYF. CDR3 in DNA: TGCGCCAGCAGCCCGGAGGGGTACTCTGGAAACACCATATATTTT.

This clone was detected once. The chain uses TRBV7-7 and TRBJ2-1; D remains unclear. The CDR3 runs 13 residues. Germline assignment: CDR1 SSHAT and CDR2 FNYEAQ (reference sequence). Trimming removed 5 bases from V and 6 bases from J, with 11 bases in between. For the CDR3, the DNA is TGTGCCAGCAGCCTCCTGGAGACCAATGAGCAGTTCTTC. This gives the protein CASSLLETNEQFF.

The chain has TRBV30 and TRBJ2-1; a weak D match, TRBD1 (5 bases). CDR3 length equals 15 residues. The V and J ends lost 0 bases and 1 base respectively, with 10 bases between them. Germline-derived CDR1 and CDR2 are GTSNPN and SVGIG (reference sequence). In DNA form, the CDR3 reads TGTGCCTGGAGTGTAAAGGGGTGGTCCTACAATGAGCAGTTCTTC. Translating gives CAWSVKGWSYNEQFF.

V usage is TRBV5-8 and J usage is TRBJ2-5; 7 nucleotides align to TRBD1. The CDR3 runs 14 residues. Germline loops: CDR1 SGHTS, CDR2 YDEGEE. V lost 2 bases and J lost 0; bases outside the gene matches: 1. CDR3 coding DNA: TGTGCCAGCAGCTTTGGGACAGACCAAGAGACCCAGTACTTC. Protein product: CASSFGTDQETQYF.

The chain is built from TRBV5-1 and TRBJ2-1; the D gene is possibly TRBD1 (5 bases). From germline, CDR1 is SGHRS and CDR2 YFSETQ. Between the trimmed V and J ends, which lost 4 bases and 3 bases, there was a span of 8 bases. The CDR3 runs to 13 residues. The CDR3 sequence is CASSTDSYNEQFF. The CDR3 DNA sequence: TGCGCCAGCAGCACCGACAGCTACAATGAGCAGTTCTTC.

The V and J genes are TRBV6-5 and TRBJ1-2; the match to TRBD1 covers 7 bases. Trimming at V came to 6 bases and at J to 3 bases, leaving 7 bases not matched to a gene. Germline V gene data show CDR1 as MNHEY and CDR2 as SVGAGI. The CDR3 length is 14 residues. CDR3 DNA sequence: TGTGCCAGCAGACGACAGGGTGTTGACTATGGCTACACCTTC. Amino acid sequence: CASRRQGVDYGYTF.

The genes are TRBV25-1 and TRBJ2-7; possibly TRBD2 for D (7 bases). Trimming took off 2 bases at V and 2 bases at J, with 16 bases between the two ends. The CDR3 runs 16 residues. Germline V gene lookup returns CDR1 MGHDK and CDR2 SYGVNS. CDR3 loop: CASSEPSTGRAYEQYF. DNA for the CDR3: TGTGCCAGCAGTGAACCCAGCACAGGGAGGGCCTACGAGCAGTACTTC.